This T cell receptor beta chain was captured in a study of radiation and T cells in renal cell carcinoma. General study results and limits: Without pretreatment biopsies, baseline tumor clonotype presence was undetermined. In blood, top tumor clones expanded by 2 weeks, shrinking by 4.

Data came from immunoSEQ multiplex PCR; TCRdb stores just in-frame clones and leaves some out. Of approximately 92,000 clones in the sample, around 85% were seen once. Sample time point: blood 4 weeks post-SBRT, at nephrectomy. The sample's treatment: 15 Gy SBRT to primary tumor, nephrectomy 4 weeks later. Nephrectomy followed 15 Gy stereotactic body radiation by 4 weeks. This renal cell carcinoma was of the clear cell type. With respect to this clone: Its antigen is undetermined.

Losses at the gene ends were 1 base for V and 6 bases for J; bases not matched to a gene: 3. Looked up from germline, CDR1 is SGHNT and CDR2 is YYREEE (reference sequence). The CDR3 has 15 residues. The sequences come from blood, collected from a patient whose treatment included radiotherapy and nephrectomy. The origin of this receptor is a man aged 45-65 years with renal cell carcinoma. The chain has TRBV5-4 and TRBJ1-6; 8 nucleotides line up with TRBD1. In DNA form, the CDR3 reads TGTGCCAGCAGCTTGACAGGGGGAGGTAATTCACCCCTCCACTTT. It yields the protein CASSLTGGGNSPLHF.